The rows below give T cell receptor beta chains drawn from one sample of a study of T cell responses to AZD1222 COVID-19 vaccine. The table came from immunoSEQ multiplex PCR; TCRdb's copy has only in-frame clones and leaves some out. The data contain 40,000 to 65,000 clones, less than 85% of them seen just once; the ten biggest clones take up over 25%. This material consisted of peripheral blood, taken on day 0 of AZD1222 vaccination. The origin of the receptors is an adult in good health. CDR3s include the opening cysteine and the closing phenylalanine or tryptophan. A D gene is named only where the DNA matches it firmly.

TRBV7-2	TRBJ2-1	TRBD2	CASSFRGGTRGNEQFF
TRBV4-3	TRBJ1-2	-	CASSQDGGSDYGYTF
TRBV11-2	TRBJ2-7	TRBD1	CASTVGQGQFYEQYF
TRBV30	TRBJ2-2	-	CAWSAQPTGELFF
TRBV7-7	TRBJ2-1	-	CASSYPAVFYNEQFF
TRBV29-1	TRBJ2-3	-	CSADKPTDTQYF
TRBV7-9	TRBJ2-7	-	CASSLLPSWDEQYF
TRBV5-4	TRBJ2-5	-	CASSLSGVQETQYF
TRBV7-2	TRBJ1-2	-	CASSLNAPGTGEAYGYTF
TRBV18	TRBJ2-5	TRBD1	CASSSGQGITQETQYF
TRBV6-5	TRBJ1-5	-	CASSQVLGIQPQHF
TRBV7-8	TRBJ1-1	-	CASSLANGYLVATAFF
TRBV29-1	TRBJ1-1	-	CSVVETFAEAFF